This T cell receptor (beta chain) was observed in a study of human T cells and chemical hapten exposure. The germline V and J ends were trimmed by 0 bases and 1 base, with 9 bases remaining between them. Germline values: CDR1 KGHDR, CDR2 SFDVKD. The CDR3 covers 16 residues. The time point here: patch test 1, 2 weeks after DPC sensitization. Regarding treatment: therapeutic diphenylcyclopropenone sensitization with weekly scalp DPC. TCRdb processed the RACE reads anew with MiXCR; each CDR3 protein has one entry. Here the sample spans some 91,000 distinct CDR3 sequences, 12% being singletons. The origin of this receptor is a woman between 40 and 55 years old with alopecia areata. Some clones in this sample may be carry-over from other donors' samples. The chain employs TRBV24-1 and TRBJ2-1, with D tentatively TRBD2 (6 bases). The sample was whole blood, taken in connection with sensitization to the hapten diphenylcyclopropenone (DPC). CDR3 sequence reads: CATSDLTGSSYNEQFF. The DNA of the CDR3 is TGTGCCACCAGTGATTTGACCGGGAGTTCCTACAATGAGCAGTTCTTC.